Sequencing of this T cell receptor beta chain was carried out in a study of neoadjuvant nivolumab and ipilimumab in lung cancer (dated by TCRdb to the early 2020s). Concerning the study at large: Nivolumab was given at 3 mg/kg intravenously on days 1, 15 and 29, and the combination arm added ipilimumab 1 mg/kg on day 1 only. For each study arm, the primary endpoint of the trial was the rate of major pathologic response (MPR) in the intention-to-treat population. In the trial, about 44 patients with operable NSCLC were treated, of whom around 23 were randomized to nivolumab monotherapy and around 21 to nivolumab plus ipilimumab. TCR repertoires in pretherapy (baseline) peripheral blood were compared with TCR repertoires in tumors resected at surgery after neoadjuvant immune checkpoint blockade. Matched pretherapy and resected tumor pairs were analyzed for seven patients: four treated with nivolumab and three with nivolumab plus ipilimumab. Broader findings and caveats from the paper: From pretherapy to surgery, increases in tumor T-cell richness and clonality were observed in three of three dual-therapy tumors but in only two of four nivolumab-treated tumors. A small number of samples was subjected to TCR sequencing. Compared with tumor-adjacent uninvolved lung, resected tumors had greater TCR richness and clonality, and increases showed up in more of the dual-therapy-treated tumors. Richness in tumors resected after neoadjuvant therapy showed a positive correlation with pretherapy blood TCR richness (Spearman R = 0.82). No significant correlation was found between TCR clonality and pathologic tumor regression, and only one major-pathologic-response sample was available for the clonality analysis.

As to this clone: Its cognate antigen has yet to be identified. The record has no base qualities; no much larger clone is one base away.

The time point label of this sample denotes: pretherapy, before neoadjuvant immune checkpoint inhibitors. The samples were obtained from NEOSTAR, a phase 2 randomized trial that tested neoadjuvant nivolumab or nivolumab plus ipilimumab, followed by surgery, in operable NSCLC. Libraries were made using the immunoSEQ multiplex PCR assay. Per the original workflow: Repertoires were summarized by richness and clonality, and significantly expanded and contracted clones were identified between pre- and post-therapy samples. In its TCRdb copy, this immuneACCESS table keeps in-frame sequences only and misses some clones. Where compared with another copy, unresolved V genes explain less than half of these, and the others have no known cause. That table furnishes V, J and clone size, whereas the DNA furnished D and trimming. Present in this sample are roughly 20,000 clones, around 87% of which were seen just once. The ten largest clones capture around 2.1% of the sample.

The source of this sequence is an adult with non-small cell lung cancer. The sequencing here drew on peripheral blood, taken before neoadjuvant nivolumab, alone or with ipilimumab.

The CDR3 in this case is CASSNGLAYNEQFF. The DNA sequence is as follows: TGTGCCAGCTCAAATGGCTTGGCCTACAATGAGCAGTTCTTC. The chain is encoded by TRBV18 joined to TRBJ2-1; no D gene is confidently identified. V and J are truncated by 5 bases and 2 bases respectively, leaving an intervening sequence of 10 bases. The CDR3 covers 14 residues, taking in both the cysteine and the phenylalanine. Just the 42-base CDR3 DNA is kept, in frame starting at base 1. CDR1 and CDR2 are read off the germline V gene as KGHSH and LQKENI.